This T cell receptor beta chain was recorded in a study of blood T cells in healthy people across ages. The study's findings and limits: Correlation between TCR beta diversity and naive T cell percentage was strong. Donor CMV status, an unknown factor, possibly confounded changes in expanded clonotypes.

The sample holds a few counts of this clonotype. Its antigen is unknown. The CDR3 spans 14 residues. CDR1 and CDR2 from the germline V gene are ENHRY and SYGVKD. V was pared by 6 bases and J by 5 bases, with 2 bases of the junction left unmatched. The second PCR ran roughly 7 to 12 cycles with a sample-barcoded 5' primer and J-beta primers. TCRdb processed the 5' RACE reads anew with MiXCR; each CDR3 protein has one entry. The sample has about 1.4 million distinct CDR3 sequences; roughly 60% are singletons. Sequencing was done on a sample of blood. The chain links TRBV10-3 to TRBJ1-6; 9 bases map to TRBD1. The clonotype was recovered from a man younger than 35 in good health. The CDR3 bases are TGTGCCATCAGGGGGGACAGGGATAATTCACCCCTCCACTTT. Amino acids: CAIRGDRDNSPLHF.